Given below is one T cell receptor (beta chain) in context. The CDR3 contains 13 residues. Germline CDR1 MNHEY, CDR2 SMNVEV (reference sequence). V was clipped by 5 bases and J by 8 bases, with 12 bases between them. These data belong to a study of T cell responses to AZD1222 COVID-19 vaccine. Sequenced by immunoSEQ multiplex PCR; TCRdb stores in-frame clones only, minus some. The data show 120,000 or so clones, approximately 83% seen once. This chain joins TRBV27 and TRBJ2-2, with D possibly TRBD1 on 6 matching bases. The sequence was obtained from an adult in good health. The specimen comprised peripheral blood, sampled on day 0 of AZD1222 vaccination. CDR3 bases: TGTGCCAGCAGTGACTTGAGGGGGGGGGAGCTGTTTTTT. As protein: CASSDLRGGELFF.